These 26 T cell receptor beta chains were all obtained from the same sample, sequenced in a study of T-cell reconstitution after alpha-beta-depleted transplantation in children. As it was prepared, the TCRbeta library received unique molecular identifiers. TCRdb reprocessed the PCR reads via MiXCR and lists one record per CDR3 protein. The table has some 600,000 distinct CDR3 sequences, approximately 15% seen once; the top ten hold 0.8% to 1.1%. Sequenced here: PBMCs from the stem cell graft donor, sampled from the stem cell graft. The origin of the receptors is a human donor who donated a stem cell graft to a child with acute myeloid leukemia.

In this sample, this clonotype turned up a few times. This rearrangement joins TRBV12-3 or TRBV12-4 to TRBJ1-1; the D gene is possibly TRBD1 (5 bases). Between the trimmed V and J ends, which lost 5 bases and 1 base, there was a span of 11 bases. The CDR3 length is 14 residues. The CDR3 nucleotides read TGTGCCAGCAGTCCGGACAACGCGAACACTGAAGCTTTCTTT. This translates into CASSPDNANTEAFF.

J is TRBJ2-7 and V is TRBV6-5; 11 nucleotides line up with TRBD1. V dropped 2 bases and J dropped 1; count of bases not matched to a gene: 1. This CDR3 has 15 amino acids. Germline assignment: CDR1 MNHEY and CDR2 SVGAGI. The CDR3 DNA follows: TGTGCCAGCAGTTACAGGGACAGGGGGTCCTACGAGCAGTACTTC. Translated, it gives CASSYRDRGSYEQYF.

This clonotype was found many times. The chain joins TRBV20-1 to TRBJ2-3; D gene uncertain. This CDR3 contains 11 residues. V dropped 6 bases and J dropped 9 bases, with 13 bases sitting between them. Germline V lookup: CDR1 DFQATT, CDR2 SNEGSKA (reference sequence). This chain's CDR3 is CSAPRRNTQYF. In DNA, the CDR3 is TGCAGTGCCCCTAGACGTAACACGCAGTATTTT.

This clonotype was detected ten times or more. The chain joins TRBV7-2 to TRBJ2-1; D might be TRBD1 or TRBD2, each matching 5 bases. Looked up from germline, CDR1 is SGHTA and CDR2 is FQGNSA. This CDR3 contains 14 residues. Between the trimmed V and J ends, which lost 5 bases and 5 bases, there was a span of 13 bases. In DNA form, the CDR3 reads TGTGCCAGCAGCGCCCCCGGGACCGACAATGAGCAGTTCTTC. Its translation is CASSAPGTDNEQFF.

This clonotype was observed a handful of times. CDR3 sequence reads: CSARIRDRGLGYTF. As DNA, the CDR3 is TGCAGTGCTAGGATCCGGGACAGGGGGCTTGGCTACACCTTC. The J gene is TRBJ1-2, the V gene TRBV20-1; TRBD1 matches 12 bases. The junction had 6 bases not matched to a gene; V was cut back by 3 bases and J by 7 bases. Germline loops: CDR1 DFQATT, CDR2 SNEGSKA (reference sequence). The CDR3 runs 14 residues.

There are a few counts of this clonotype. The rearrangement links TRBV20-1 to TRBJ2-5, with 9 bases lining up with TRBD1. In germline, CDR1 is DFQATT, CDR2 SNEGSKA (reference sequence). J was trimmed by 0 bases and V by 5 bases; bases with no gene match: 7. The CDR3 is made up of 15 amino acids. This CDR3 is CSARSGQGNQETQYF. The CDR3 coding sequence is TGCAGTGCTCGCTCGGGACAGGGAAACCAAGAGACCCAGTACTTC.

This clonotype has a count of ten or more. The chain combines TRBV20-1 with TRBJ2-7; 12 bases fit TRBD1. Trimming at V came to 0 bases and at J to 3 bases, leaving 3 bases not matched to a gene. Germline values: CDR1 DFQATT, CDR2 SNEGSKA (reference sequence). The CDR3 length is 15 residues. DNA of the CDR3: TGCAGTGCTAGAGAGGGACAGGGGGCGCGCTACGAGCAGTACTTC. Its translation: CSAREGQGARYEQYF.

This clonotype showed up many times. This sequence joins TRBV6-5 and TRBJ2-5, with D possibly being TRBD1 (6 bases). Germline CDR1 reads MNHEY; CDR2 reads SVGAGI. The CDR3 contains 15 residues. Deletions cut 4 bases from V and 1 base from J, with 13 bases between. CDR3 loop: CASSSTDRPQETQYF. CDR3 bases: TGTGCCAGCAGTTCTACGGACAGACCCCAAGAGACCCAGTACTTC.

The chain is built from TRBV10-1 and TRBJ1-1; weak D call: TRBD1 (6 bases). V was trimmed by 4 bases and J by 5 bases, leaving 14 bases between them. Germline values: CDR1 WNHNN, CDR2 SYGVQD (reference sequence). This CDR3 contains 14 residues. In nucleotides, the CDR3 is TGCGCCAGCAGTGTTTCAGGGGTATGGACTGAAGCTTTCTTT. Translated: CASSVSGVWTEAFF.

In this sample, this clonotype turned up many times. The chain joins TRBV20-1 to TRBJ2-3, with TRBD2 matching over 15 bases. V gave up 3 bases and J gave up 4 bases; unmatched junction bases: 2. The CDR3 runs 15 residues. Germline CDR1 reads DFQATT; CDR2 reads SNEGSKA (reference sequence). CDR3 residues: CSASGTSGGPDTQYF. In nucleotides, the CDR3 is TGCAGTGCTAGCGGGACTAGCGGGGGGCCAGATACGCAGTATTTT.

This clonotype was seen a few times. The CDR3 DNA reads TGTGCCAGCAGCTTGAACAACGGCGCCGGGGAGCTGTTTTTT. Translating gives CASSLNNGAGELFF. The gene calls are TRBV7-7 and TRBJ2-2; D remains unclear. Trimming left V 3 bases short and J 6 bases short, with 11 bases between. The V gene's germline CDR1 is SSHAT and CDR2 FNYEAQ (reference sequence). CDR3 length: 14 amino acids.

This clonotype came up many times. The chain links TRBV20-1 to TRBJ1-2, with D possibly matching TRBD1 (5 bases). The germline V gene has CDR1 DFQATT and CDR2 SNEGSKA (reference sequence). The CDR3 runs to 13 residues. V shed 4 bases and J shed 7 bases, with 16 bases lying between them. The CDR3 sequence is CSATSGDWGGYTF. The CDR3 DNA is TGCAGTGCTACTTCGGGGGACTGGGGTGGCTACACCTTC.

This clonotype was counted only a few times. The V gene is TRBV30, the J gene TRBJ2-4; D uncertain. Germline V gives CDR1 GTSNPN, CDR2 SVGIG (reference sequence). Between the trimmed V and J ends, which lost 1 base and 8 bases, there was a span of 12 bases. The CDR3 is 13 residues long. The CDR3 reads CAWSATGSDIQYF. DNA of the CDR3: TGTGCCTGGAGTGCCACTGGGTCTGACATTCAGTACTTC. Looking up the rest from reference TRBV30 and TRBJ2-4 gives the full variable domain: SQTIHQWPATLVQPVGSPLSLECTVEGTSNPNLYWYRQAAGRGLQLLFYSVGIGQISSEVPQNLSASRPQDRQFILSSKKLLLSDSGFYLCAWSATGSDIQYFGAGTRLSVL.

This clonotype appeared a single time. A clone one base away is much larger, so this may be a read error. V and J are TRBV29-1 and TRBJ2-1; 7 positions match TRBD2. The CDR3 spans 14 residues. Germline V gives CDR1 SQVTM, CDR2 ANQGSEA. The CDR3 reads CSATGGNSSNEQFF. CDR3 in DNA: TGCAGCGCCACGGGGGGAAACTCCTCCAATGAGCAGTTCTTC.

The rearrangement links TRBV10-3 to TRBJ2-3; 13 bases agree with TRBD2. With V trimmed by 0 bases and J by 1 base, 1 base remained unmatched. Germline CDR1 is ENHRY and CDR2 is SYGVKD. The CDR3 extends over 17 amino acids. The CDR3 coding sequence is TGTGCCATCAGTGAGTCGGGGACTAGCGGGGGCACAGATACGCAGTATTTT. Protein: CAISESGTSGGTDTQYF.

This clonotype was observed at least ten times. The V call is TRBV20-1, the J call TRBJ1-5; 9 bases are shared with TRBD1. This CDR3 contains 15 residues. CDR1 DFQATT and CDR2 SNEGSKA come from the germline V gene (reference sequence). Trimming at V came to 3 bases and at J to 6 bases, leaving 9 bases not matched to a gene. The CDR3 bases are TGCAGTGCTAGGTCCCGGGACAGGGTCGGTCAGCCCCAGCATTTT. The encoded protein is CSARSRDRVGQPQHF.

Many counts were recorded for this clonotype. The chain recombines TRBV4-2 with TRBJ2-1; D is possibly TRBD1 (6 bases). CDR3 length: 17 amino acids. V was clipped by 0 bases and J by 4 bases, with 16 bases between them. Germline CDR1 reads LGHNA; CDR2 reads YNFKEQ. Here the CDR3 DNA reads TGTGCCAGCAGCCAAGAGGGTGCAGGGGCAAAATACAATGAGCAGTTCTTC. Its protein product is CASSQEGAGAKYNEQFF.

This clonotype was detected ten times or more. The rearrangement joins TRBV5-6 to TRBJ2-1; 8 bases align to TRBD1. CDR3 length equals 15 residues. Looked up from germline, CDR1 is SGHDT and CDR2 is YYEEEE. V was clipped by 3 bases and J by 9 bases; unmatched bases: 11. The CDR3 spells CASSSLQGAQGEQFF. The CDR3 bases are TGTGCCAGCAGCTCGCTCCAGGGGGCGCAGGGTGAGCAGTTCTTC.

The V and J genes are TRBV13 and TRBJ1-2, with D unclear. CDR3 length: 14 residues. Germline-derived CDR1 and CDR2 are PRHDT and FYEKMQ (reference sequence). Deletions cut 5 bases from V and 2 bases from J, with 12 bases between. The DNA of the CDR3 is TGTGCCAGCAGCGTCCGGACGGCCAACTATGGCTACACCTTC. It codes for CASSVRTANYGYTF.

As regards this clonotype: This could be a read error, since a much larger clone is one nucleotide away. The chain is built from TRBV6-5 and TRBJ2-3, with D uncertain. Germline-derived CDR1 and CDR2 are MNHEY and SVGAGI. The CDR3 is made up of 13 amino acids. CDR3 protein: CASGYRPTDTQYF. CDR3 DNA: TGTGCCAGCGGTTACCGCCCCACAGATACGCAGTATTTT.

The chain is built from TRBV6-4 and TRBJ1-2, with 7 nucleotides matching TRBD1. The germline CDR1 and CDR2 sequences are MRHNA and SNTAGT. The CDR3 runs to 12 residues. Trimming at V came to 8 bases and at J to 8 bases, leaving 8 bases not matched to a gene. The chain's CDR3 is CASLAGGSGYTF. CDR3 nucleotides: TGTGCCAGCCTGGCAGGGGGGTCGGGCTACACCTTC.

The chain combines TRBV27 with TRBJ1-1; possible D gene TRBD1, 5 bases. Deletions cut 2 bases from V and 3 bases from J, with 19 bases between. CDR3 size: 17 residues. Germline V gene data show CDR1 as MNHEY and CDR2 as SMNVEV (reference sequence). Here the CDR3 DNA reads TGTGCCAGCAGTTTAACCGGGACGGTGCTGCTTGACACTGAAGCTTTCTTT. Residues: CASSLTGTVLLDTEAFF.

On this clonotype: Germline is not matched at one junction end, which may reflect a read error. The gene calls are TRBV7-9 and TRBJ2-5; tentatively, D is TRBD2 (6 bases). The germline V gene encodes CDR1 SEHNR and CDR2 FQNEAQ (reference sequence). The length of the CDR3 is 11 residues. The CDR3 loop reads CASSFRETPYF. The DNA of the CDR3 is TGTGCCAGCAGCTTCCGGGAGACCCCGTACTTC.

This clonotype was observed many times. CDR3 sequence (DNA): TGTGCCAGCAGCTTTTGGGACAGCCTCTCCTACGAGCAGTACGTC. This translates into CASSFWDSLSYEQYV. The chain has TRBV5-6 and TRBJ2-7; 7 bases are a match to TRBD1. Germline V gene data show CDR1 as SGHDT and CDR2 as YYEEEE. Germline trimming cut 2 bases from V and 0 bases from J; bases unmatched to any gene: 5. CDR3 size: 15 residues.

V is TRBV7-9 and J is TRBJ2-1; D possibly corresponds to TRBD2 (6 bases). Germline CDR1 SEHNR, CDR2 FQNEAQ (reference sequence). V lost 7 bases and J 5 bases, leaving 21 bases between the germline ends. CDR3 size: 16 residues. The CDR3 protein is CASNTLGGLVNNEQFF. The CDR3 nucleotides read TGTGCCAGCAACACCCTTGGGGGACTCGTCAACAATGAGCAGTTCTTC.

The J gene is TRBJ1-2, the V gene TRBV5-1, with D uncertain. Between the trimmed V and J ends, which lost 1 base and 2 bases, there was a span of 9 bases. The germline CDR1 and CDR2 sequences are SGHRS and YFSETQ. The CDR3 runs to 14 residues. The CDR3 loop reads CASSLYAANYGYTF. The CDR3 DNA reads as TGCGCCAGCAGCTTGTATGCGGCCAACTATGGCTACACCTTC.